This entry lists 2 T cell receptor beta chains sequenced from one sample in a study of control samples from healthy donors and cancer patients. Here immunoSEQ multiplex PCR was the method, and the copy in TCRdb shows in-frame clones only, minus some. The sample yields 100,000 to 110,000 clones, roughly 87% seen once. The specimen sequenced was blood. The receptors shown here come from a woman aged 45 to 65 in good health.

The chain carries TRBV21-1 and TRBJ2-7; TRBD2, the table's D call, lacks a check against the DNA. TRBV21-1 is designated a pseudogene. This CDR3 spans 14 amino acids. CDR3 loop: CASSKARRPYEQYV. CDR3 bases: TGTGCCAGCAGCAAAGCCCGGAGGCCCTACGAGCAGTACGTC.

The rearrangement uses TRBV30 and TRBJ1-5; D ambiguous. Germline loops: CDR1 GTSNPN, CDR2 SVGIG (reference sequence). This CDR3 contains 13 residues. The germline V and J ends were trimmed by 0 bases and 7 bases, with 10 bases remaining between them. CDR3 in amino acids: CAWSVATEQPQHF. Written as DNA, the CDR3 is TGTGCCTGGAGTGTAGCGACGGAGCAGCCCCAGCATTTT.